Listed below are T cell receptor beta chains from one sample, sequenced in a study of Ad26.COV2.S vaccination and SARS-CoV-2 variants. The method was immunoSEQ multiplex PCR; TCRdb's version includes in-frame clones alone and lacks a portion of them. The table records approximately 500,000 clones, around 88% of them present only once. The material sequenced was peripheral blood, taken in a trial of Ad26.COV2.S vaccine versus placebo. These receptors all come from a person aged 18 to 59 who received the Ad26.COV2.S COVID-19 vaccine or a placebo. Each CDR3 is given without its conserved first and last residue. D genes are given only for firm matches.

d_gene	v_gene	j_gene	CDR3aa
TRBD1	TRBV5-6	TRBJ2-7	ASSFFKGQSYEQY
.	TRBV10-3	TRBJ1-4	ASSRGANEKLF
.	TRBV7-9	TRBJ1-2	ASSLGTPHGYT
.	TRBV27	TRBJ2-2	ASSLLAPGELF
.	TRBV6-5	TRBJ2-1	ASQGHNEQF
.	TRBV20-1	TRBJ2-7	SGIKGYEQY
.	TRBV4-2	TRBJ2-7	ASSQFRDTYEQY
.	TRBV5-1	TRBJ1-3	ASRIGTSGNTIY
.	TRBV5-4	TRBJ2-5	ASSSRTRETQY
TRBD2	TRBV28	TRBJ2-2	ASSFPAGVWTGELF
TRBD1	TRBV7-2	TRBJ2-7	ASSLTLDRSYEQY
.	TRBV30	TRBJ1-5	AWSAGVDQPQH
.	TRBV19	TRBJ2-3	ASSLADPTDTQY
.	TRBV3-1/TRBV3-2	TRBJ2-2	ASSHALNRQRVF
TRBD2	TRBV5-1	TRBJ2-1	ASSSGLAGVSYNEQF
.	TRBV19	TRBJ2-1	ASSVSGGQQF
.	TRBV19	TRBJ2-7	ASSPRDGYEQY
.	TRBV29-1	TRBJ1-1	SVGLKGTDTEAF
TRBD2	TRBV5-6	TRBJ2-3	ASSRSPRLAGADTQY
.	TRBV30	TRBJ1-3	AWRRGLRNTIY
.	TRBV4-3	TRBJ1-5	ASSQDGGGNQPQH
.	TRBV3-1/TRBV3-2	TRBJ2-1	ASSQDDFNGGGNEQF
.	TRBV6-5	TRBJ2-7	ASDPIVGGEQY
.	TRBV29-1	TRBJ2-1	SVGQGYNEQF
.	TRBV2	TRBJ2-4	ASRDHVQGRAGNIQY
TRBD1	TRBV13	TRBJ1-1	ASSLRDRGINTEAF
TRBD1	TRBV5-1	TRBJ2-7	ASSSLGGALEQY
TRBD1	TRBV10-3	TRBJ1-3	AISGPNRGNSGNTIY
.	TRBV2	TRBJ2-3	ASRGALGRSGTDTQY
.	TRBV28	TRBJ1-2	ASSLFGSYGYT
TRBD1	TRBV27	TRBJ2-3	ASTDRVYTDTQY
.	TRBV14	TRBJ2-3	ASSQASGSTDTQY
.	TRBV7-6	TRBJ2-5	ASSLGGSRETQY
TRBD1	TRBV28	TRBJ2-1	ASSSQGSPYNEQF
.	TRBV28	TRBJ2-2	ASSLSSGHPSDGELF
.	TRBV5-1	TRBJ2-5	ASSLVGKETQY
TRBD2	TRBV14	TRBJ2-7	ASSQGLVFYEQY
.	TRBV28	TRBJ1-2	ASSQPYKGANYGYT
TRBD1	TRBV5-1	TRBJ2-5	ASSPTDRGGKTQY
.	TRBV15	TRBJ1-4	ATSRDKSREVELF
TRBD2	TRBV7-9	TRBJ2-3	ASSSTSGRDSDTQY
.	TRBV7-9	TRBJ1-3	ASSLEAGDTRNTIY
.	TRBV7-8	TRBJ1-2	ASSPSWDYGYT
.	TRBV30	TRBJ1-1	ASNPPGLAQADEAF
.	TRBV19	TRBJ2-7	ASSMTGTYEQY
.	TRBV6-2/TRBV6-3	TRBJ1-1	ASSYPGLGAF